Below are 9 T cell receptor beta chains sequenced from a single sample in a study of T cells in Graves' hyperthyroidism and ophthalmopathy. The investigators amplified TCR beta CDR3 regions from RNA transcripts. The study used the HTBI primer set for a first-round RT-PCR of the TCR CDR3. TCRdb called the multiplex PCR reads again in MiXCR, with one record for every CDR3 protein. This sample has about 570,000 distinct CDR3 sequences, with roughly 15% found just once. Material: blood. The receptors originated from a woman aged 40 to 50 with Graves' hyperthyroidism.

The J gene is TRBJ2-5, the V gene TRBV4-1; TRBD2 agrees at 13 bases. Germline loops: CDR1 MGHRA, CDR2 YSYEKL. The CDR3 is 18 amino acids. J gave up 2 bases and V 0 bases, and 6 bases lay outside the gene matches. In DNA form, the CDR3 reads TGCGCCAGCAGCCAAGACCCGGGACTAGCGGGACTTCAAGAGACCCAGTACTTC. This gives the protein CASSQDPGLAGLQETQYF.

Points on this clonotype: A much larger clone differs from this one at a single base, so this may be a read error. The chain has TRBV6-1 and TRBJ2-1; TRBD2 matches at 7 bases. The CDR3 extends over 15 amino acids. The V gene's germline CDR1 is MNHNS and CDR2 SASEGT. The J segment lost 3 bases and the V segment lost 7 bases, leaving 9 bases of the junction unmatched. The CDR3 here is CASKRAGDGYNEQFF. The CDR3 DNA follows: TGTGCCAGCAAGCGGGCGGGAGACGGCTACAATGAGCAGTTCTTC.

This clonotype was observed at least ten times. V usage is TRBV29-1 and J usage is TRBJ2-7; tentative D call: TRBD1 (6 bases). Trimming took 1 base from V and 3 from J, leaving 7 bases between them. Per the germline V gene, CDR1 is SQVTM and CDR2 is ANQGSEA. This CDR3 has 12 amino acids. Here the CDR3 DNA reads TGCAGCGTTGAAGGACAGGACTACGAGCAGTACTTC. Protein: CSVEGQDYEQYF.

This clonotype showed up just a few times. For the CDR3, the DNA is TGTGCCAGCAGTACCGGGACAGGGGGCGGCACTGAAGCTTTCTTT. Translated: CASSTGTGGGTEAFF. This chain links TRBV12-3 or TRBV12-4 with TRBJ1-1; 12 nucleotides agree with TRBD1. The CDR3 is 15 amino acids. V gave up 5 bases and J gave up 4 bases; unmatched junction bases: 5.

In this sample, this clonotype turned up many times. The chain recombines TRBV11-2 with TRBJ1-1; no clear D gene. The CDR3 totals 14 residues. In germline, CDR1 is SGHAT, CDR2 FQNNGV. Trimming removed 0 bases from V and 7 bases from J, with 12 bases in between. This CDR3 is CASSLDWWRSEAFF. CDR3 bases: TGTGCCAGCAGCTTAGATTGGTGGCGAAGTGAAGCTTTCTTT.

This chain uses TRBV20-1 with TRBJ2-7; a possible D gene is TRBD2 (6 bases). This CDR3 is built from 13 residues. V lost 6 bases to trimming and J lost 4 bases, with 16 bases between them. Looked up from germline, CDR1 is DFQATT and CDR2 is SNEGSKA (reference sequence). The CDR3 DNA sequence: TGCAGTGCCAGTAGCGGCGGGCGATACGAGCAGTACTTC. This sequence encodes CSASSGGRYEQYF.

The table lists this clonotype with many counts. This chain joins TRBV6-1 and TRBJ2-3, with 7 bases that match TRBD2. This CDR3 region has 15 residues. Germline lookup yields CDR1 MNHNS and CDR2 SASEGT. Trimming cost V 4 bases and J 1 base; bases outside gene matches: 5. CDR3 sequence (DNA): TGTGCCAGCAGTGGGGGGGGATTTCGCACAGATACGCAGTATTTT. Translation gives CASSGGGFRTDTQYF.

This clonotype has a handful of counts. The gene calls are TRBV5-6 and TRBJ2-7; 9 bases are a match to TRBD1. The CDR3 extends over 13 amino acids. The germline V gene has CDR1 SGHDT and CDR2 YYEEEE. The V segment lost 6 bases and the J segment 5 bases; nucleotides outside the gene matches: 6. The CDR3 coding sequence is TGTGCCAGCATGCACAGGGGGCTCCACGAGCAGTACTTC. This codes for CASMHRGLHEQYF.

The V call is TRBV15, the J call TRBJ2-1; maybe TRBD1 (5 bases). The CDR3 is 14 amino acids. CDR1 and CDR2 (germline): LNHNV, YYDKDF (reference sequence). The V and J ends lost 2 bases and 4 bases respectively, with 9 bases between them. The CDR3 coding sequence is TGTGCCACCAGCAGACAAGGGGTTTACAATGAGCAGTTCTTC. Its protein product is CATSRQGVYNEQFF.